This T cell receptor beta chain was recovered during a study of T-cell reconstitution after alpha-beta-depleted transplantation in children listed by TCRdb under 2016. For the study in its entirety: The study quantitatively tracked T-cell immune reconstitution after TCRalphabeta/CD19-depleted allogeneic hematopoietic cell transplantation in children using TCR repertoire profiling.

On the study overall, not on this receptor specifically: In some patients, high TCRbeta diversity at day 60 was attributed to recipient T cells and intrathymic progenitors that had survived conditioning. Over subsequent months, a decline in hyperexpanded clone frequencies was noted, and after one year, T-cell counts and TCRbeta diversity were mostly ascribed to newly produced T cells. About two months after transplant, the apparently early recovery of alphabetaT-cell counts reportedly depended on just several hundred clones that had expanded rapidly and came from non-depleted graft cells.

This clonotype occurred a few times. Its target antigen remains unknown. Base qualities are not recorded, but no much larger clone differs from it by a single base. Receptor amplification or capture employed PCR. Sequenced using an Illumina HiSeq 2500. TCR library preparation used molecular barcoding, with unique molecular identifiers applied to normalize quantification of the TCRbeta repertoire. TCRdb handled the public reads itself, with Q25 trimming in fastp and clone calling in MiXCR, and kept productive beta chains. For every CDR3 protein sequence, its rows merge into one entry that carries the most common genes and DNA. This sample comprises almost 250,000 distinct CDR3 sequences, about 23% of them detected only once. The ten largest make up 2.6% of the sample. In the paper's terms, the treatment or condition label means: allogeneic hematopoietic cell transplantation with graft depleted of TCRalphabeta T cells and CD19 B cells. TCRalphabeta/CD19-depleted allogeneic hematopoietic cell grafts were given to the transplant recipients, all of whom were children.

This receptor was identified in a girl aged 2 to 10 with Fanconi anemia, due to receive a stem cell transplant. The sequencing here drew on PBMCs, taken before TCRalphabeta/CD19-depleted stem cell transplant.

The CDR3 sequence is CASSFRGRGDTQYF. In nucleotide form, the sequence is TGCGCCAGCAGCTTCAGGGGGCGCGGGGATACGCAGTATTTT. Recombination joined TRBV5-1 with TRBJ2-3, with TRBD1 identical over 8 junction bases. CDR1 and CDR2 are read off the germline V gene as SGHRS and YFSETQ. The CDR3 goes from the cysteine to the phenylalanine over 14 residues. The kept DNA is CDR3 alone, 42 bases in frame from the first base. Relative to germline, V is missing 2 bases and J is missing 6 bases, with 5 bases of the junction outside any gene match.